This T cell receptor (beta chain) originates from a study of patients and donors after allogeneic stem cell transplantation. Per germline, CDR1 LGHNA and CDR2 YSLEER. The CDR3 runs to 16 residues. Losses at the gene ends were 0 bases for V and 4 bases for J; bases not matched to a gene: 7. Each CDR3 protein is one row after TCRdb ran MiXCR on the RT-PCR reads. The sample records roughly 40,000 distinct CDR3 sequences, under 40% being singletons. The rearrangement links TRBV4-3 to TRBJ2-7; 9 bases align to TRBD2. The sequence came from a human donor who was either an allogeneic HSCT recipient or a stem cell or donor lymphocyte infusion donor (not recorded which). It is not recorded whose cells these are; they may come from a transplant donor. Source material: blood, either unsorted or a sorted T cell fraction (not recorded which). CDR3 residues: CASSQDFSGSVYEQYF. CDR3 DNA sequence: TGCGCCAGCAGCCAAGATTTTAGCGGGAGTGTATACGAGCAGTACTTC.